Following are 10 T cell receptor beta chains from one sample sequenced in a study of T cells after yellow fever vaccination. TCRdb redid the calling of the 5' RACE reads with MiXCR, one entry per CDR3 protein. This table has roughly 300,000 distinct CDR3 sequences, roughly 8.4% appearing once. The material sequenced was PBMCs, taken roughly 46 days after the first yellow fever vaccination. The receptors were sampled from a man aged 18 to 29 who received the YFV17D yellow fever vaccine.

This clonotype was detected a few times. The CDR3, as DNA: TGTGCTAGTGGTTTGGTAACCTTACGACGGGACGAGCAGTACTTC. It codes for CASGLVTLRRDEQYF. This chain links TRBV12-5 with TRBJ2-7; D unclear. CDR1 and CDR2 from the germline V gene are LGHNT and FRNRAP. Trimming removed 0 bases from V and 5 bases from J, with 14 bases in between. This CDR3 spans 15 amino acids.

The chain joins TRBV12-3 or TRBV12-4 to TRBJ2-3, with TRBD1 matching 8 bases. V was clipped by 7 bases and J by 4 bases; unmatched bases: 7. This CDR3 has 14 residues. CDR3 DNA sequence: TGTGCCAGCACACTACAGGGGGGCCCAGATACGCAGTATTTT. It encodes CASTLQGGPDTQYF.

This clonotype was counted ten times or more. The rearrangement links TRBV5-1 to TRBJ1-4, with D possibly being TRBD1 (5 bases). The length of the CDR3 is 14 residues. The V end lost 4 bases, the J end lost 7 bases, and 14 bases lay between the germline ends. CDR1 is SGHRS and CDR2 is YFSETQ in the germline V gene. This CDR3 is CASSAGTMGEKLFF. CDR3 DNA: TGCGCCAGCAGCGCCGGGACTATGGGTGAAAAACTGTTTTTT.

A few counts support this clonotype. This chain connects TRBV5-1 to TRBJ2-3; no definite D call. This CDR3 has 15 amino acids. CDR1 and CDR2 (germline): SGHRS, YFSETQ. V was cut by 0 bases and J by 0 bases, with 8 bases left in between. The CDR3 here is CASSLVAASTDTQYF. CDR3 DNA sequence: TGCGCCAGCAGCTTGGTAGCAGCTAGCACAGATACGCAGTATTTT. The full variable domain, rest sourced from reference TRBV5-1 and TRBJ2-3, is KAGVTQTPRYLIKTRGQQVTLSCSPISGHRSVSWYQQTPGQGLQFLFEYFSETQRNKGNFPGRFSGRQFSNSRSEMNVSTLELGDSALYLCASSLVAASTDTQYFGPGTRLTVL.

This clonotype was detected a few times. The chain combines TRBV18 with TRBJ2-7; D call uncertain. Germline loops: CDR1 KGHSH, CDR2 LQKENI. V lost 4 bases and J lost 6, with 16 bases in between. This CDR3 is 14 amino acids long. The CDR3 loop is CASSHSTRVSEQYV. The CDR3 nucleotides read TGTGCCAGCTCACACTCGACAAGGGTGAGCGAGCAGTACGTC.

This clonotype was detected ten times or more. The chain couples TRBV5-1 to TRBJ1-6; perhaps TRBD1 as D (6 bases). The CDR3 runs 15 residues. The V end was cut by 4 bases, the J end by 9 bases, with 17 bases between. The V gene's germline CDR1 is SGHRS and CDR2 YFSETQ. CDR3 nucleotides: TGCGCCAGCAGCGACGGACGGGGGGGCCGTTCACCCCTCCACTTT. Translation gives CASSDGRGGRSPLHF.

This clonotype appeared a few times. The V and J genes are TRBV5-1 and TRBJ1-6, with D possibly matching TRBD1 (5 bases). The CDR3 is made up of 11 amino acids. From germline, CDR1 is SGHRS and CDR2 YFSETQ. This chain's CDR3 is CATENNSPLHF. For the CDR3, the DNA is TGCGCGACAGAAAATAATTCACCCCTCCACTTT.

This clonotype was seen at least ten times. This chain uses TRBV5-1 with TRBJ1-4; weak D call: TRBD1 (5 bases). The germline CDR1 and CDR2 sequences are SGHRS and YFSETQ. The CDR3 spans 15 residues. The ends were cut back, 4 bases at V and 3 bases at J, with 13 bases in the middle. The CDR3 sequence is CASSVQGLANEKLFF. The CDR3 region has the DNA TGCGCCAGCAGCGTCCAGGGCCTTGCTAATGAAAAACTGTTTTTT.

This clonotype has more than one count but fewer than ten. The chain has TRBV5-1 and TRBJ2-6; no reliable D call. CDR1 is SGHRS, CDR2 YFSETQ, per germline. The CDR3 sequence is 15 residues long. The V gene lost 4 bases and the J gene lost 2 bases, with 10 bases spanning the gap. The CDR3 coding sequence is TGCGCCAGCAGCCTTACAGAAACTGGGGCCAACGTCCTGACTTTC. This codes for CASSLTETGANVLTF.

This clonotype appeared many times. The rearrangement uses TRBV12-3 or TRBV12-4 and TRBJ2-5, with D unresolved. Trimming cost V 5 bases and J 2 bases, with 12 bases left between them. The CDR3 has 14 amino acids. In nucleotides, the CDR3 is TGTGCCAGCAGTCTAAGACTCCTTCAAGAGACCCAGTACTTC. Protein product: CASSLRLLQETQYF.